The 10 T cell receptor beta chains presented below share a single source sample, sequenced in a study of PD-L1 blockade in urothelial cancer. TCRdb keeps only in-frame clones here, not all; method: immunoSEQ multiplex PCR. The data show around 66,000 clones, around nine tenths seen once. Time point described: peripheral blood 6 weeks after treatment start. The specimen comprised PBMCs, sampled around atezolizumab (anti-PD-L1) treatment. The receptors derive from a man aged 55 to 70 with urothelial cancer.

CDR3 sequence reads: CASSLGMKGTNYGYTF. As DNA, the CDR3 is TGTGCCAGCAGCTTAGGGATGAAGGGGACTAACTATGGCTACACCTTC. The V and J genes are TRBV11-1 and TRBJ1-2; D is possibly TRBD1 (5 bases). The CDR3 sequence is 16 residues long. The germline V gene has CDR1 SGHAT and CDR2 FQDESV (reference sequence). V shed 1 base and J shed 0 bases, with 12 bases lying between them. The entire variable domain, with the rest obtained from reference TRBV11-1 and TRBJ1-2, is as follows: EAEVAQSPRYKITEKSQAVAFWCDPISGHATLYWYRQILGQGPELLVQFQDESVVDDSQLPKDRFSAERLKGVDSTLKIQPAELGDSAMYLCASSLGMKGTNYGYTFGSGTRLTVV.

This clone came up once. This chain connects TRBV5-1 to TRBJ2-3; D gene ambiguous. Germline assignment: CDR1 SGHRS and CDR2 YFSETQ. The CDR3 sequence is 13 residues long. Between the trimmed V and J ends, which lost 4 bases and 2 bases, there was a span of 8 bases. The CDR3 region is CASSLELTDTQYF. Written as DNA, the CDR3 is TGCGCCAGCAGCCTAGAACTCACAGATACGCAGTATTTT.

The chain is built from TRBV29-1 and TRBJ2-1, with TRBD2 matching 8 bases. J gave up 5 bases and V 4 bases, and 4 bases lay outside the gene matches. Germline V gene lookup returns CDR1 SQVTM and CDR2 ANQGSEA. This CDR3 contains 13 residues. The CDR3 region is CSVGAGGNNEQFF. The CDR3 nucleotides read TGCAGCGTTGGTGCGGGGGGAAACAATGAGCAGTTCTTC.

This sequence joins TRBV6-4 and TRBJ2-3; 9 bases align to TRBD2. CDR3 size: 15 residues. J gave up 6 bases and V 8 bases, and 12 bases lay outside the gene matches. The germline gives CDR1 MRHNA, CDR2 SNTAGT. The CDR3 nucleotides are TGTGCCAGCTCTCAAGCGGGAGGAGAGGCGGATACGCAGTATTTT. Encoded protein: CASSQAGGEADTQYF.

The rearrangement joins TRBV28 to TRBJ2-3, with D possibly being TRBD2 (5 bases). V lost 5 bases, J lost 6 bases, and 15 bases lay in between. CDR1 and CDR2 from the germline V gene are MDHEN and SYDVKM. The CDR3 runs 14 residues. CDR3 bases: TGTGCCAGCAGTGGTGGCGGGTCCTTGGATACGCAGTATTTT. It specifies CASSGGGSLDTQYF.

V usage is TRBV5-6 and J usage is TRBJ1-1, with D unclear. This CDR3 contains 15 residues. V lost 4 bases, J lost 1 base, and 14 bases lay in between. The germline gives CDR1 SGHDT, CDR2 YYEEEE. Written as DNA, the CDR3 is TGTGCCAGCAGCCCCGGCCTTTGGGCGAACACTGAAGCTTTCTTT. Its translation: CASSPGLWANTEAFF.

The CDR3 coding sequence is TGTGCCAGCAGGGACTATAGCGGGGGGGCCGGGGAGCTGTTTTTT. Its translation is CASRDYSGGAGELFF. This chain uses TRBV2 with TRBJ2-2; 11 bases agree with TRBD2. V shed 6 bases, J shed 6 bases, and the junction held 6 bases outside the gene matches. In germline, CDR1 is SNHLY, CDR2 FYNNEI. The CDR3 totals 15 residues.

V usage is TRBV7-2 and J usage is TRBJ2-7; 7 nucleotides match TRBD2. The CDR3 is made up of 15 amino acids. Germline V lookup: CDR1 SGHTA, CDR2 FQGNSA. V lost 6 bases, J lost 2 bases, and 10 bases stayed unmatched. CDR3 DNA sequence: TGTGCCAGCAGTGTAGGGCGCGGGACTACCTACGAGCAGTACTTC. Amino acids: CASSVGRGTTYEQYF.

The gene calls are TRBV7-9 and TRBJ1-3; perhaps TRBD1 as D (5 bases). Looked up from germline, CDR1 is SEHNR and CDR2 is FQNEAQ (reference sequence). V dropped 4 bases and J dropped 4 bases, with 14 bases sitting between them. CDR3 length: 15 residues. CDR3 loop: CASSSRAGLGNTIYF. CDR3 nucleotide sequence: TGTGCCAGCAGCTCCAGGGCAGGGTTAGGAAACACCATATATTTT.

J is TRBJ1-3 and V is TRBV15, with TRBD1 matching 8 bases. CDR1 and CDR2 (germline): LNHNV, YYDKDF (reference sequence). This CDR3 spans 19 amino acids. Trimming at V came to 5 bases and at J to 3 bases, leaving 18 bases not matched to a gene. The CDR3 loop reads CATSGFKDRGVLVGNTIYF. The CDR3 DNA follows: TGTGCCACCAGCGGATTTAAAGACAGGGGCGTCTTGGTTGGAAACACCATATATTTT.